The clone carrying this T cell receptor beta chain has ten or more counts. Each patient went into thyroid surgery without having received any treatment. TCRdb re-called clones via MiXCR from the PCR reads. The top ten clones hold 22% of a sample with 22,000 or so clones, 30% to 40% of them seen once. From germline, CDR1 is GTSNPN and CDR2 SVGIG (reference sequence). CDR3 length: 13 residues. The ends were cut back, 2 bases at V and 6 bases at J, with 11 bases in the middle. The sample belongs to a study of metastatic and nonmetastatic thyroid tumors. The gene calls are TRBV30 and TRBJ1-5; weak D call: TRBD1 (6 bases). Sequencing was done on a sample of blood. This receptor was identified in a male donor with papillary thyroid cancer or a benign thyroid nodule (not recorded which). Some clones in this sample may be carry-over from other donors' samples. As DNA, the CDR3 is TGTGCCTGGAGTCCTGGGGGCCCTCAGCCCCAGCATTTT. Residues: CAWSPGGPQPQHF. Full variable domain (remainder filled in from reference TRBV30 and TRBJ1-5): SQTIHQWPATLVQPVGSPLSLECTVEGTSNPNLYWYRQAAGRGLQLLFYSVGIGQISSEVPQNLSASRPQDRQFILSSKKLLLSDSGFYLCAWSPGGPQPQHFGDGTRLSIL.